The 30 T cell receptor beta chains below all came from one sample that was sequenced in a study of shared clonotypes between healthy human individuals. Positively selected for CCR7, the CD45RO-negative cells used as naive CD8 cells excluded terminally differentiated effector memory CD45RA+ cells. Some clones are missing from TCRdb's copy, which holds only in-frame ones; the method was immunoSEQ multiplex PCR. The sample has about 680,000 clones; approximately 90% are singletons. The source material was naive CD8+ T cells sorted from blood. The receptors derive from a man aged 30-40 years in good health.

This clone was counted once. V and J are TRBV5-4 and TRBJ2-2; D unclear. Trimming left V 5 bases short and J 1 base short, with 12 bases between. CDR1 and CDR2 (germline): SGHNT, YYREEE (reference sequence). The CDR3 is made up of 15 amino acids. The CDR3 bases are TGTGCCAGCAGATTGAATGATGGGAACACCGGGGAGCTGTTTTTT. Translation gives CASRLNDGNTGELFF.

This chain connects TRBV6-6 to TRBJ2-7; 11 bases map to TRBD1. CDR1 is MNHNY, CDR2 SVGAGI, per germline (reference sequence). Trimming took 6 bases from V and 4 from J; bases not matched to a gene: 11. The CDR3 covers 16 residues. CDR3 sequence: CASSPGRGQGGYEQYF. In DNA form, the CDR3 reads TGTGCCAGCAGCCCTGGGAGGGGACAGGGGGGGTACGAGCAGTACTTC.

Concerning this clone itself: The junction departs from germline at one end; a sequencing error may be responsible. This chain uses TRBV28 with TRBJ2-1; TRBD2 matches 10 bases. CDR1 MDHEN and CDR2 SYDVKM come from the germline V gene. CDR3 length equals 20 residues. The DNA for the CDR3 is TGTGCCAGCCGTTTCCCGCCCGGGACTAGCGAACTTGCCGGTTCCAATGAGCAGTTCTTC. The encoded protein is CASRFPPGTSELAGSNEQFF. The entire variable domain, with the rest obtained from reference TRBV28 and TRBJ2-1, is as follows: DVKVTQSSRYLVKRTGEKVFLECVQDMDHENMFWYRQDPGLGLRLIYFSYDVKMKEKGDIPEGYSVSREKKERFSLILESASTNQTSMYLCASRFPPGTSELAGSNEQFFGPGTRLTVL.

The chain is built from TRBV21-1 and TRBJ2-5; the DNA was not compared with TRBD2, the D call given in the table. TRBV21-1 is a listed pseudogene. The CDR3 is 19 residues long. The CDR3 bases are TGTGCCAGCAGCAAAGAGCGGCTAGCGGCACCGAAGTACCAAGAGACCCAGTACTTC. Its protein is CASSKERLAAPKYQETQYF.

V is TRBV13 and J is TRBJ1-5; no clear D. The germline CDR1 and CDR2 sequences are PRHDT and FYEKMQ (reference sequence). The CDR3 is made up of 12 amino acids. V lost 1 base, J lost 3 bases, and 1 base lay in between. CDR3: CASSLDNQPQHF. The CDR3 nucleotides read TGTGCCAGCAGCTTAGACAATCAGCCCCAGCATTTT. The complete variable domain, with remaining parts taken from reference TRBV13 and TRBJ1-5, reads AAGVIQSPRHLIKEKRETATLKCYPIPRHDTVYWYQQGPGQDPQFLISFYEKMQSDKGSIPDRFSAQQFSDYHSELNMSSLELGDSALYFCASSLDNQPQHFGDGTRLSIL.

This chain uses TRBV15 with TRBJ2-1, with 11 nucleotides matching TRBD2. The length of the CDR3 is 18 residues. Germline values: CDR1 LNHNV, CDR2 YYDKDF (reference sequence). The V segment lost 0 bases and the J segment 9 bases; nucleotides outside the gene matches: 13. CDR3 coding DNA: TGTGCCACCAGCAGAGATCTTACTAGCGGGAGACAATCGGGTGAGCAGTTCTTC. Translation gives CATSRDLTSGRQSGEQFF.

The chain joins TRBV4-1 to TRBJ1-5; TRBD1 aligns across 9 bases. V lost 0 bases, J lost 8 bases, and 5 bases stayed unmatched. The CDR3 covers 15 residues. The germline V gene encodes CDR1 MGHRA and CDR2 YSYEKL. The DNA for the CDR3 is TGCGCCAGCAGCCAAGATCTAACAGGGGGCGAGCCCCAGCATTTT. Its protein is CASSQDLTGGEPQHF.

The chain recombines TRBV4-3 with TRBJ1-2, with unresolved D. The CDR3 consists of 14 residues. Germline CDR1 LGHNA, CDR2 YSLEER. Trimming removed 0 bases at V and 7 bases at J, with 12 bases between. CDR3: CASSQDRTEGGYTF. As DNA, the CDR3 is TGCGCCAGCAGCCAAGATAGAACAGAAGGTGGCTACACCTTC.

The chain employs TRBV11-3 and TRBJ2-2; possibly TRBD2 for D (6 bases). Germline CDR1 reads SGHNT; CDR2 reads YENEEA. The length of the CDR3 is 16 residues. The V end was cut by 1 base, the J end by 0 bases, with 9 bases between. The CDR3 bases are TGTGCCAGCAGCTTAGCGGAGGGATCGAACACCGGGGAGCTGTTTTTT. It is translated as CASSLAEGSNTGELFF.

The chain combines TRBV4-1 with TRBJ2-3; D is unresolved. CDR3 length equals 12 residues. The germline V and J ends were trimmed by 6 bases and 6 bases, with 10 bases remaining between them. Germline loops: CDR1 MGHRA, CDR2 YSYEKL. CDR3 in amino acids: CASSVYDDTQYF. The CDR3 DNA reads TGCGCCAGCAGTGTATACGACGATACGCAGTATTTT.

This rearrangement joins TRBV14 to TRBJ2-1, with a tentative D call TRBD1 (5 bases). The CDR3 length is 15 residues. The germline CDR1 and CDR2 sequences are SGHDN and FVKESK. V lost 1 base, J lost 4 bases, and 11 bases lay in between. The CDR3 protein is CASSQGTSLYNEQFF. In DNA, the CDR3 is TGTGCCAGCAGCCAAGGGACAAGCTTATACAATGAGCAGTTCTTC.

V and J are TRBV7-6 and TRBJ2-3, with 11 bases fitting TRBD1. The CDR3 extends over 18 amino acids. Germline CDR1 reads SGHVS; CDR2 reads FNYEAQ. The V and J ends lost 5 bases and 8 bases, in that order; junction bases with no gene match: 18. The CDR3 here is CASSTGQGAVLERGTQYF. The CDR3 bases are TGTGCCAGCAGCACCGGACAGGGGGCGGTTTTAGAGCGTGGTACGCAGTATTTT.

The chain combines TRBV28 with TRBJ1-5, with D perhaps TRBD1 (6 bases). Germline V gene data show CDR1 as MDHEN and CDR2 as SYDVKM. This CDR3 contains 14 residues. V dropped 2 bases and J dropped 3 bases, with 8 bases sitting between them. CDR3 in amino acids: CASSLRGLNQPQHF. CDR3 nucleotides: TGTGCCAGCAGTTTACGGGGGCTCAATCAGCCCCAGCATTTT.

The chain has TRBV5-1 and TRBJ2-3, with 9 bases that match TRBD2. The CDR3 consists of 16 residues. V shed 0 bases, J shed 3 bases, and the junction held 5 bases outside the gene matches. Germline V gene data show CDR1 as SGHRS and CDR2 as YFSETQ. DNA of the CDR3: TGCGCCAGCAGCTTGGGACTTAGCGGGAGTACAGATACGCAGTATTTT. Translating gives CASSLGLSGSTDTQYF.

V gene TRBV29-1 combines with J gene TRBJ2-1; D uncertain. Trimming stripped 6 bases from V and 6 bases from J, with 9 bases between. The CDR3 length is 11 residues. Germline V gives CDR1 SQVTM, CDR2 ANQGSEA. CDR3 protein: CSVDSRNEQFF. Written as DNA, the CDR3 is TGCAGCGTCGATTCCCGCAATGAGCAGTTCTTC.

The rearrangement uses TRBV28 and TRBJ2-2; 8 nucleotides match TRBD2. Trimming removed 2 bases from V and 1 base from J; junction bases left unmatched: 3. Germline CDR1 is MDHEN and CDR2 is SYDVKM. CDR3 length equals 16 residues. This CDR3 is CASSLIAGWNTGELFF. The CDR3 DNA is TGTGCCAGCAGTTTAATAGCGGGATGGAACACCGGGGAGCTGTTTTTT. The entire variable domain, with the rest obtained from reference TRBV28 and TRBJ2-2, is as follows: DVKVTQSSRYLVKRTGEKVFLECVQDMDHENMFWYRQDPGLGLRLIYFSYDVKMKEKGDIPEGYSVSREKKERFSLILESASTNQTSMYLCASSLIAGWNTGELFFGEGSRLTVL.

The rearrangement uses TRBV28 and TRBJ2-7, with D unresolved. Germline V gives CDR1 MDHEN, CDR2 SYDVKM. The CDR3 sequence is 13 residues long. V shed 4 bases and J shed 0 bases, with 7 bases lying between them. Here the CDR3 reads CASSSRVSYEQYF. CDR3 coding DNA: TGTGCCAGCAGTTCCCGGGTCTCCTACGAGCAGTACTTC. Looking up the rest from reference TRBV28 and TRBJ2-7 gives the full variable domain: DVKVTQSSRYLVKRTGEKVFLECVQDMDHENMFWYRQDPGLGLRLIYFSYDVKMKEKGDIPEGYSVSREKKERFSLILESASTNQTSMYLCASSSRVSYEQYFGPGTRLTVT.

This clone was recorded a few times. The DNA for the CDR3 is TGTGCCAGCAGTCGCCTCCCCTCCAGGGAAGGGCAGCCCCAGCATTTT. Its protein product is CASSRLPSREGQPQHF. This chain links TRBV27 with TRBJ1-5; possibly TRBD1 for D (5 bases). Germline V gene sequence: CDR1 MNHEY, CDR2 SMNVEV (reference sequence). Trimming stripped 5 bases from V and 7 bases from J, with 21 bases between. The CDR3 is made up of 16 amino acids.

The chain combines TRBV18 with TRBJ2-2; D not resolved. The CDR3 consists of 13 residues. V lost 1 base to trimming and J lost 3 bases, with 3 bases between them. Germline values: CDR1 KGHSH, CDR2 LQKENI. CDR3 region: CASSPQDTGELFF. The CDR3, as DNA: TGTGCCAGCTCACCACAGGACACCGGGGAGCTGTTTTTT.

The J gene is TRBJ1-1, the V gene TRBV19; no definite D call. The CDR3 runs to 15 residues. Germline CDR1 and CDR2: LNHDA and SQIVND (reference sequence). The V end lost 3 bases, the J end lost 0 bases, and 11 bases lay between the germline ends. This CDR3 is CASSIGVNMNTEAFF. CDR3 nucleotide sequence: TGTGCCAGTAGTATTGGGGTGAATATGAACACTGAAGCTTTCTTT. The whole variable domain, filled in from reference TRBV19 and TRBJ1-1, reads DGGITQSPKYLFRKEGQNVTLSCEQNLNHDAMYWYRQDPGQGLRLIYYSQIVNDFQKGDIAEGYSVSREKKESFPLTVTSAQKNPTAFYLCASSIGVNMNTEAFFGQGTRLTVV.

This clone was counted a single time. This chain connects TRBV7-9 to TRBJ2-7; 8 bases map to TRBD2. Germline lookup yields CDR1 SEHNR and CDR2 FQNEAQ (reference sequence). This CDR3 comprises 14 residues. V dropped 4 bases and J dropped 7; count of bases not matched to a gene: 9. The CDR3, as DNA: TGTGCCAGCAGCTCCACGGGAGGGCCAAGGGAGCAGTACTTC. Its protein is CASSSTGGPREQYF.

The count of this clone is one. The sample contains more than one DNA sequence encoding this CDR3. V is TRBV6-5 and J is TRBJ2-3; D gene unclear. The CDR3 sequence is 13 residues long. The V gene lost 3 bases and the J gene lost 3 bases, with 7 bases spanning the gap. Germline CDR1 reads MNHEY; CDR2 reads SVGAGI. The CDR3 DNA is TGTGCCAGCAGTTATGGGGATACAGATACGCAGTATTTT. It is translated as CASSYGDTDTQYF.

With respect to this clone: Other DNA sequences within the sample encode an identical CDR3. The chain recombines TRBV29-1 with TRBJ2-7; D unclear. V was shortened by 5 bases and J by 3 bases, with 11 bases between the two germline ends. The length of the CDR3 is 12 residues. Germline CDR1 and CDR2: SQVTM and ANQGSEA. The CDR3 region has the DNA TGCAGCGTTAGACACTCGAGCTACGAGCAGTACTTC. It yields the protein CSVRHSSYEQYF.

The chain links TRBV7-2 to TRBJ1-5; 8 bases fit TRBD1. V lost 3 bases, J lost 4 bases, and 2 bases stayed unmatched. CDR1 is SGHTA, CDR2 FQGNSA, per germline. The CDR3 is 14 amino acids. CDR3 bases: TGTGCCAGCAGCTTGGACAGGGATAATCAGCCCCAGCATTTT. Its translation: CASSLDRDNQPQHF.

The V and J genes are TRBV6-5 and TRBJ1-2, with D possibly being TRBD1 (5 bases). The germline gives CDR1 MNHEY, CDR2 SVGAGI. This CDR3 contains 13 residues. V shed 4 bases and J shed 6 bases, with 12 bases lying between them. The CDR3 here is CASSLNQGNGYTF. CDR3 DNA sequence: TGTGCCAGCAGTTTGAATCAGGGCAATGGCTACACCTTC.

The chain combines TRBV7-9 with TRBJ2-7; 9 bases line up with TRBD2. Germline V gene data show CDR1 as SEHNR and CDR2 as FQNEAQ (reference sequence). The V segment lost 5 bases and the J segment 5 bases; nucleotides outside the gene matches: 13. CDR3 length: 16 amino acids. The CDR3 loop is CASSPPPGLALDEQYF. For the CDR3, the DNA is TGTGCCAGCAGCCCCCCGCCGGGACTAGCTTTAGACGAGCAGTACTTC.

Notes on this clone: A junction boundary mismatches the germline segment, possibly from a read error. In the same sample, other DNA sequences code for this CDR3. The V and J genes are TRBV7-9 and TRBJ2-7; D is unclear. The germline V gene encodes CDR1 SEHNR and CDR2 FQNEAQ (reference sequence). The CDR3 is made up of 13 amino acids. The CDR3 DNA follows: TGTGCCAGCAGCTCCAGCTTCCCCTACGAGCAGTACTTT. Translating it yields CASSSSFPYEQYF. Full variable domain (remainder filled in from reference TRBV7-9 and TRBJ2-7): DTGVSQNPRHKITKRGQNVTFRCDPISEHNRLYWYRQTLGQGPEFLTYFQNEAQLEKSRLLSDRFSAERPKGSFSTLEIQRTEQGDSAMYLCASSSSFPYEQYFGPGTRLTVT.

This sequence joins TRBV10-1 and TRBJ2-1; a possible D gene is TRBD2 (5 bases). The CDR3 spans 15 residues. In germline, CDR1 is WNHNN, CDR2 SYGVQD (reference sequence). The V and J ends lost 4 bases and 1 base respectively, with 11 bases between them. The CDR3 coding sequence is TGCGCCAGCAGTGCCCTACTAGGGTCCTACAATGAGCAGTTCTTC. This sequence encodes CASSALLGSYNEQFF.

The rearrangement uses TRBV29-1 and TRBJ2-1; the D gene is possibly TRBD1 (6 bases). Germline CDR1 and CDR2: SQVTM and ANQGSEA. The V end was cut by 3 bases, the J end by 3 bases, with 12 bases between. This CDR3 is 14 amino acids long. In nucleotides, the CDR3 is TGCAGCGTTGAGTCAGGGGACGGCTACAATGAGCAGTTCTTC. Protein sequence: CSVESGDGYNEQFF.

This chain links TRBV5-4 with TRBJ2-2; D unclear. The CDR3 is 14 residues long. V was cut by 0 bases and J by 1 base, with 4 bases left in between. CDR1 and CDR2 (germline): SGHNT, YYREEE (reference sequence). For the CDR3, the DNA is TGTGCCAGCAGCTTGGAACAGAACACCGGGGAGCTGTTTTTT. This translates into CASSLEQNTGELFF.